This entry is about one TCR beta chain. What it binds is not known. The CDR3 extends over 14 amino acids. CDR1 SEHNR and CDR2 FQNEAQ come from the germline V gene (reference sequence). The junction had 5 bases not matched to a gene; V was cut back by 5 bases and J by 8 bases. This entry comes from a study of T-cell memory formation after mild COVID-19. Study-wide context: The TCR clusters were mostly specific to one donor.

Overall study findings and caveats: SARS-CoV-2 specificity of second-wave clones peaking day 37 was unconfirmed. Cross-reactive memory seemingly joined, as some responding clones were found in pre-infection memory.

TCRdb used MiXCR to reprocess the 5' RACE reads, holding one entry per CDR3 protein. The data contain 140,000 to 150,000 distinct CDR3 sequences, approximately 25% of them singletons. Sequences were obtained from PBMCs or a T cell subset sorted from them (not recorded which). This rearrangement joins TRBV7-9 to TRBJ1-6; TRBD1 aligns across 8 bases. This receptor was obtained from an adult woman who had mild COVID-19 (a few samples of this study predate the infection). Cell type and time point are not known. The CDR3 here is CASSTRQGYSPLHF. CDR3 coding DNA: TGTGCCAGCAGCACGAGACAGGGGTATTCACCCCTCCACTTT. The full variable domain, with the rest looked up from reference TRBV7-9 and TRBJ1-6, is DTGVSQNPRHKITKRGQNVTFRCDPISEHNRLYWYRQTLGQGPEFLTYFQNEAQLEKSRLLSDRFSAERPKGSFSTLEIQRTEQGDSAMYLCASSTRQGYSPLHFGNGTRLTVT.